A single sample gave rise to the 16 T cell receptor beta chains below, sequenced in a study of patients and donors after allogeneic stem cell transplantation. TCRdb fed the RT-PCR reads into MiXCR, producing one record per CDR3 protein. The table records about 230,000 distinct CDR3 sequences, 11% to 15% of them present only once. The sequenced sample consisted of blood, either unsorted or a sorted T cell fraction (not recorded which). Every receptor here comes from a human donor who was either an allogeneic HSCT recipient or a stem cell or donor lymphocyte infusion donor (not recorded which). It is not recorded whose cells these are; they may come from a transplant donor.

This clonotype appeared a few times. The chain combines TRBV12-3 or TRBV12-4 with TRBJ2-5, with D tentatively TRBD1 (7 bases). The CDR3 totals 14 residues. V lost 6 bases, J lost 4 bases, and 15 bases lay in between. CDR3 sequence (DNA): TGTGCCAGCAGCGGAGGGGGCTCGGGAGAGACCCAGTACTTC. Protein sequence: CASSGGGSGETQYF.

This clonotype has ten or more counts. The CDR3 spells CASTLGTSGETQYF. Written as DNA, the CDR3 is TGTGCCAGCACTCTAGGGACTAGCGGAGAGACCCAGTACTTC. V usage is TRBV6-1 and J usage is TRBJ2-5; 11 positions agree with TRBD2. The V gene end was trimmed by 7 bases and the J gene end by 4 bases; junction bases not matched to a gene: 5. CDR3 length: 14 amino acids. Germline V gene lookup returns CDR1 MNHNS and CDR2 SASEGT.

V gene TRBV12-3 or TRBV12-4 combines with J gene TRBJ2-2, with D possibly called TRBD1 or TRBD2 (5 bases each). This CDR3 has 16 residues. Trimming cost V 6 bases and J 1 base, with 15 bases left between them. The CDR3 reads CASSPLGPMNTGELFF. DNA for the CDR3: TGTGCCAGCAGCCCCTTGGGACCGATGAACACCGGGGAGCTGTTTTTT.

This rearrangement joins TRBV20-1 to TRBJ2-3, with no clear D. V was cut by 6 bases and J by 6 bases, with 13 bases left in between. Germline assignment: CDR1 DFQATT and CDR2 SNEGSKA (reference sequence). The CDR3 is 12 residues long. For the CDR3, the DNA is TGCAGTGCAATTGAAACCCCCGATACGCAGTATTTT. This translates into CSAIETPDTQYF.

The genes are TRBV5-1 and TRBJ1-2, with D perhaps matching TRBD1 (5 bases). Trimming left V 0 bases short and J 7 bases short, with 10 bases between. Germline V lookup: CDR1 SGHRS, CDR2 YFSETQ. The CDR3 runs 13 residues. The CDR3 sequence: CASSLAMGLGYTF. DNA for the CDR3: TGCGCCAGCAGCTTGGCCATGGGGCTTGGCTACACCTTC.

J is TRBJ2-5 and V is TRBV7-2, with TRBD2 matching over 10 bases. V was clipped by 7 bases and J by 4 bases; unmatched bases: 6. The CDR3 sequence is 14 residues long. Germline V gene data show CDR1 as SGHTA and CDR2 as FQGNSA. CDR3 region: CASIELAGRETQYF. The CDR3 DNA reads TGTGCCAGCATCGAACTAGCGGGGCGAGAGACCCAGTACTTC.

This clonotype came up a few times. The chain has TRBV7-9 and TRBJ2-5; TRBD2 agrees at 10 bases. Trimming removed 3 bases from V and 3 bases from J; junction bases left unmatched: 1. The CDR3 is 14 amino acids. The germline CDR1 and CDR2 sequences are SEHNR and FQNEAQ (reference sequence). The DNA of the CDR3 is TGTGCCAGCAGCTTGGGACTAGCGAAAGAGACCCAGTACTTC. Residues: CASSLGLAKETQYF.

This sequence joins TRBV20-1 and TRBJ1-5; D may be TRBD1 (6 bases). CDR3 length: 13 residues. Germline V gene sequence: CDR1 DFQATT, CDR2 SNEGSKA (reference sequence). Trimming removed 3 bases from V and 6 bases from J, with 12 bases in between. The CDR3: CSASSGASQPQHF. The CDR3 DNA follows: TGCAGTGCTAGTTCGGGGGCTAGTCAGCCCCAGCATTTT.

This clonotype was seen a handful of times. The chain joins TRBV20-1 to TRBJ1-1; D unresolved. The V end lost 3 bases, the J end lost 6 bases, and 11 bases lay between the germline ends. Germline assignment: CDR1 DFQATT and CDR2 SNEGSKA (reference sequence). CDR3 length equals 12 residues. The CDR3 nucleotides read TGCAGTGCTAGGGCTATCCGAGCTGAAGCTTTCTTT. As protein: CSARAIRAEAFF.

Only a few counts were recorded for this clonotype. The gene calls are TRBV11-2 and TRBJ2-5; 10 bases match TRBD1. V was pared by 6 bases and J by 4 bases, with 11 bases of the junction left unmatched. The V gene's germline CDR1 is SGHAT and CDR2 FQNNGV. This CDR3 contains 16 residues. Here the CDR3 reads CASSSLRDRGGETQYF. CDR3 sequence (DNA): TGTGCCAGCAGTTCTTTAAGGGACAGGGGAGGAGAGACCCAGTACTTC.

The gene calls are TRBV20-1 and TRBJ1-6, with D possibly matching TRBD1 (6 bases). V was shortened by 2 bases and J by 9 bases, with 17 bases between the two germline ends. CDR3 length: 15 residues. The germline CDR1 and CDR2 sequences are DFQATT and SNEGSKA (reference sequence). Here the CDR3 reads CSARHGPGDSSPLHF. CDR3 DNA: TGCAGTGCTAGACACGGGCCAGGGGATAGTTCACCCCTCCACTTT.

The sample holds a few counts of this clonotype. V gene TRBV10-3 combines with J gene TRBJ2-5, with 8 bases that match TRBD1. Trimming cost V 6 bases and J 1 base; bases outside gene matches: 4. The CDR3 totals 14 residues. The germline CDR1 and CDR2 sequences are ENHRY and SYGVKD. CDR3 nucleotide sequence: TGTGCCATCAGCGCCGGGACAGGCCAAGAGACCCAGTACTTC. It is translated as CAISAGTGQETQYF.

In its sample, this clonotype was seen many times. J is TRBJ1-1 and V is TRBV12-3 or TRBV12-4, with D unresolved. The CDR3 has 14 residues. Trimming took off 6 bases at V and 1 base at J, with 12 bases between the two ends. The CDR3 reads CASRRGRRNTEAFF. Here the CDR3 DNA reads TGTGCCAGCAGACGCGGGAGGAGGAACACTGAAGCTTTCTTT.

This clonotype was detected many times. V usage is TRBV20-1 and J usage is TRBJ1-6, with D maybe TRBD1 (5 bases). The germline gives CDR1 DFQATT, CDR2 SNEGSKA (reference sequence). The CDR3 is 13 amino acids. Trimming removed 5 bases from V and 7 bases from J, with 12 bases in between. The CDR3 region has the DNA TGCAGTGCTCACAGTGGGGGGAATTCACCCCTCCACTTT. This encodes CSAHSGGNSPLHF.

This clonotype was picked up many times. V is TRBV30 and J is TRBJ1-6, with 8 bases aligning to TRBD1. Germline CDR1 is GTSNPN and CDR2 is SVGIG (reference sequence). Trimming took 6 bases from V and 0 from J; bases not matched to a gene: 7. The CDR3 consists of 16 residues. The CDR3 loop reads CACLGQGRSYNSPLHF. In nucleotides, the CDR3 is TGTGCCTGCCTTGGACAGGGACGCTCCTATAATTCACCCCTCCACTTT.

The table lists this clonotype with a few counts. This CDR3 is CASSLGWGDGDSPLHF. CDR3 DNA sequence: TGTGCCAGCAGCTTAGGTTGGGGAGACGGGGATTCACCCCTCCACTTT. The chain carries TRBV7-8 and TRBJ1-6; D is ambiguous. Trimming stripped 1 base from V and 8 bases from J, with 15 bases between. The CDR3 runs to 16 residues. Germline V CDR1 and CDR2: SGHVS, FQNEAQ.